A selection of T cell receptor beta chains follows, all from one sample in a study of blood T cell repertoires in COVID-19. This table comes from immunoSEQ multiplex PCR, and its TCRdb copy is limited to in-frame clones, with some not included. The sample has roughly 250,000 clones; around 89% are singletons. Sequenced material: peripheral blood. Source of these receptors: a middle-aged woman with acute or convalescent COVID-19. The CDR3 runs from the conserved cysteine through the conserved F or W. The D gene is left open where the match is weak. Size is stated for part of the rows, as once, few or many counts, or as a class when the clone is expanded.

size: .
J: TRBJ1-2
length: 15
V: TRBV18
D: TRBD1
CDR3: CASSPPLKGAYGYTF
DNA: TGTGCCAGCTCACCCCCACTCAAGGGGGCCTATGGCTACACCTTC

size: .
J: TRBJ1-3
length: 16
V: TRBV4-1
D: .
CDR3: CASSQSQGFSGNTIYF
DNA: TGCGCCAGCAGCCAGTCACAGGGCTTTTCTGGAAACACCATATATTTT

size: .
J: TRBJ1-1
length: 12
V: TRBV28
D: .
CDR3: CASSFEGAEAFF
DNA: TGTGCCAGCAGTTTCGAAGGGGCTGAAGCTTTCTTT

size: .
J: TRBJ1-2
length: 15
V: TRBV7-9
D: .
CDR3: CASSSNRGTQYGYTF
DNA: TGTGCCAGCAGCTCCAACCGGGGGACCCAGTATGGCTACACCTTC

size: .
J: TRBJ1-1
length: 17
V: TRBV5-1
D: TRBD1
CDR3: CASRRAGGPRTNTEAFF
DNA: TGCGCCAGCAGGCGGGCAGGGGGGCCGCGGACGAACACTGAAGCTTTCTTT

size: .
J: TRBJ1-3
length: 12
V: TRBV12-3/TRBV12-4
D: .
CDR3: CASIGPGNTIYF
DNA: TGTGCCAGCATTGGGCCTGGAAACACCATATATTTT

size: .
J: TRBJ1-1
length: 14
V: TRBV25-1
D: TRBD1
CDR3: CASSETGDITEAFF
DNA: TGTGCCAGCAGTGAAACAGGGGATATAACTGAAGCTTTCTTT

size: .
J: TRBJ2-3
length: 17
V: TRBV11-2
D: .
CDR3: CASSLGRTIFGTDTQYF
DNA: TGTGCCAGCAGCTTGGGGAGAACCATCTTCGGGACAGATACGCAGTATTTT

size: few
J: TRBJ2-1
length: 17
V: TRBV29-1
D: .
CDR3: CSVEDLLGQGRYNEQFF
DNA: TGCAGCGTTGAAGATCTTCTGGGGCAGGGTAGATACAATGAGCAGTTCTTC

size: .
J: TRBJ1-2
length: 15
V: TRBV2
D: TRBD1
CDR3: CASSTSWTGVKGYTF
DNA: TGTGCCAGCAGTACATCGTGGACAGGGGTGAAAGGCTACACCTTC

size: .
J: TRBJ1-5
length: 15
V: TRBV21-1
D: .
CDR3: CASILDRGRNQPQHF
DNA: TGTGCCAGCATCTTGGACAGGGGACGCAATCAGCCCCAGCATTTT

size: .
J: TRBJ1-5
length: 16
V: TRBV3-1/TRBV3-2
D: .
CDR3: CASSQSPPGTIEPQHF
DNA: TGTGCCAGCAGCCAATCGCCCCCCGGGACAATCGAGCCCCAGCATTTT

size: once
J: TRBJ1-1
length: 13
V: TRBV14
D: TRBD1
CDR3: CASSPQWTGRAFF
DNA: TGTGCCAGCAGCCCACAATGGACAGGGAGAGCTTTCTTT

size: .
J: TRBJ1-6
length: 15
V: TRBV6-2/TRBV6-3
D: .
CDR3: CASSTRRSYNSPLHF
DNA: TGTGCCAGCAGCACCAGGCGCTCCTATAATTCACCCCTCCACTTT

size: .
J: TRBJ1-1
length: 12
V: TRBV5-1
D: .
CDR3: CASSLGVNEAFF
DNA: TGCGCCAGCAGCCTAGGGGTGAATGAAGCTTTCTTT

size: .
J: TRBJ1-1
length: 15
V: TRBV19
D: TRBD1
CDR3: CASSGLTGGSSEAFF
DNA: TGTGCCAGTAGTGGCCTGACAGGGGGATCGTCTGAAGCTTTCTTT

size: .
J: TRBJ1-2
length: 14
V: TRBV27
D: .
CDR3: CASSYPGGEGNYTF
DNA: TGTGCCAGCAGTTACCCCGGGGGGGAAGGGAACTACACCTTC

size: .
J: TRBJ1-3
length: 16
V: TRBV6-5
D: .
CDR3: CASSSTGNAPGNTIYF
DNA: TGTGCCAGCAGTTCCACCGGGAACGCCCCTGGAAACACCATATATTTT

size: .
J: TRBJ2-2
length: 17
V: TRBV7-3
D: .
CDR3: CASSLGLARGNTGELFF
DNA: TGTGCCAGCAGCCTAGGACTCGCACGGGGTAACACCGGGGAGCTGTTTTTT

size: few
J: TRBJ1-5
length: 15
V: TRBV6-5
D: .
CDR3: CASNEGEQGYQPQHF
DNA: TGTGCCAGCAACGAAGGAGAACAGGGTTATCAGCCCCAGCATTTT

size: .
J: TRBJ1-5
length: 14
V: TRBV7-8
D: TRBD1
CDR3: CASSSGQGMQPQHF
DNA: TGTGCCAGCAGCTCGGGACAGGGTATGCAGCCCCAGCATTTT

size: .
J: TRBJ1-1
length: 11
V: TRBV20-1
D: .
CDR3: CSAREYTEAFF
DNA: TGCAGTGCTAGGGAGTACACTGAAGCTTTCTTT

size: .
J: TRBJ1-4
length: 16
V: TRBV10-3
D: TRBD1
CDR3: CAISRSPGQGNEKLFF
DNA: TGTGCCATCAGCCGAAGCCCGGGACAGGGTAATGAAAAACTGTTTTTT

size: few
J: TRBJ1-4
length: 15
V: TRBV6-5
D: TRBD1
CDR3: CASSTDRGLNEKLFF
DNA: TGTGCCAGCAGTACTGACAGGGGCTTGAATGAAAAACTGTTTTTT

size: .
J: TRBJ1-5
length: 15
V: TRBV27
D: .
CDR3: CASSRVPVLGQPQHF
DNA: TGTGCCAGCAGTCGGGTCCCCGTACTTGGTCAGCCCCAGCATTTT

size: .
J: TRBJ1-6
length: 16
V: TRBV27
D: .
CDR3: CASSLLGPSYNSPLHF
DNA: TGTGCCAGCAGTTTACTGGGCCCCTCCTATAATTCACCCCTCCACTTT